A selection of T cell receptor beta chains follows, all from one sample in a study of identical twins. One entry per CDR3 protein results from TCRdb running MiXCR on the 5' RACE reads. The sample yields just over 450,000 distinct CDR3 sequences, approximately 15% seen once. The data also belong to a second study, concerning yellow fever vaccine responses in identical twins.

The sample taken for sequencing was CD4+ T cells sorted from blood. The receptors here all came from a woman aged 18-30 years in good health. Each CDR3 is given with its conserved first and last residue. A D gene is named only where the DNA matches it firmly. Expanded clones get a size class; other rows say once, few or many, or leave the size out.

abundance,v_gene,j_gene,d_gene,CDR3aa,CDR3nt
NA,TRBV28,TRBJ1-2,NA,CASGTGTNYGYTF,TGTGCCAGCGGAACCGGGACGAACTATGGCTACACCTTC
NA,TRBV24-1,TRBJ2-1,TRBD1,CATSKPGQEHNEQFF,TGTGCCACCAGTAAGCCGGGACAGGAACACAATGAGCAGTTCTTC
few,TRBV5-6,TRBJ2-4,NA,CASSFTTAGTKNIQYF,TGTGCCAGCAGCTTCACGACCGCCGGGACAAAAAACATTCAGTACTTC
NA,TRBV12-3/TRBV12-4,TRBJ2-3,TRBD2,CASSPPGLAGPKPTDTQYF,TGTGCCAGCAGCCCTCCGGGACTAGCGGGCCCAAAGCCCACAGATACGCAGTATTTT
NA,TRBV7-8,TRBJ2-7,NA,CASSSGVAGQYEQYF,TGTGCCAGCAGCTCCGGGGTAGCGGGACAGTACGAGCAGTACTTC
few,TRBV6-2/TRBV6-3,TRBJ2-7,TRBD1,CASKFMLRGTARDEQYF,TGTGCCAGCAAGTTTATGTTAAGAGGGACAGCGCGTGACGAGCAGTACTTC
few,TRBV7-2,TRBJ2-7,TRBD1,CASSLGPQGDYEQYF,TGTGCCAGCAGCTTAGGACCCCAGGGGGACTACGAGCAGTACTTC
many,TRBV18,TRBJ2-1,NA,CASSPGPEQFF,TGTGCCAGCTCACCAGGACCTGAGCAGTTCTTC
NA,TRBV2,TRBJ2-5,NA,CASSLSRTQYF,TGTGCCAGCAGTCTTAGCCGGACCCAGTACTTC
NA,TRBV7-2,TRBJ2-5,TRBD2,CASSLGWSGRGQETQYF,TGTGCCAGCAGCTTAGGGTGGAGCGGGAGGGGTCAAGAGACCCAGTACTTC
few,TRBV7-9,TRBJ2-2,NA,CASGRWGANTGELFF,TGTGCCAGCGGCCGATGGGGGGCGAACACCGGGGAGCTGTTTTTT
few,TRBV5-1,TRBJ1-5,TRBD1,CASSPFTGGEQPQHF,TGCGCCAGCAGCCCTTTTACAGGGGGCGAACAGCCCCAGCATTTT
few,TRBV5-6,TRBJ2-1,TRBD1,CASSLGGQIDKFF,TGTGCCAGCAGCTTGGGGGGACAGATCGATAAGTTCTTC
NA,TRBV19,TRBJ2-7,NA,CASSISSNTNSYEQYF,TGTGCCAGTAGTATCAGCTCCAACACTAACTCCTACGAGCAGTACTTC
NA,TRBV10-3,TRBJ2-7,NA,CAISGSAGGVYEQYF,TGTGCCATCAGTGGTTCGGCAGGGGGGGTCTACGAGCAGTACTTC
few,TRBV7-6,TRBJ1-1,TRBD1,CASSPVEGASTEAFF,TGTGCCAGCAGCCCGGTGGAGGGGGCTAGCACTGAAGCTTTCTTT
few,TRBV9,TRBJ2-5,NA,CASSVSGSMSGETQYF,TGTGCCAGCAGCGTTTCTGGGAGTATGAGTGGGGAGACCCAGTACTTC
few,TRBV5-1,TRBJ2-5,TRBD1,CASSLVGTGGQETQYF,TGCGCCAGCAGCTTGGTGGGGACAGGGGGCCAAGAGACCCAGTACTTC
few,TRBV18,TRBJ1-1,NA,CASFLQLGGTEAFF,TGTGCCAGCTTTCTCCAGCTTGGGGGCACTGAAGCTTTTTTT
few,TRBV28,TRBJ2-7,TRBD1,CASRPTGGYEQYF,TGTGCCAGCAGGCCGACAGGGGGCTACGAGCAGTACTTC
few,TRBV24-1,TRBJ2-1,NA,CATSGTFDEQFF,TGTGCCACCAGCGGGACATTCGATGAGCAGTTCTTC
NA,TRBV7-9,TRBJ2-1,NA,CASSFPSVAYNEQFF,TGTGCCAGCAGCTTTCCCAGCGTCGCCTACAATGAGCAGTTCTTC
NA,TRBV4-2,TRBJ1-1,TRBD1,CASSQDQQGSTEAFF,TGTGCCAGCAGCCAAGATCAACAGGGGTCCACTGAAGCTTTCTTT
NA,TRBV5-8,TRBJ1-2,NA,CASSRQRGEFYGYTF,TGTGCCAGCAGCCGCCAACGGGGCGAGTTCTATGGCTACACCTTC
few,TRBV28,TRBJ2-1,TRBD1,CASSPSTGGFNEQFF,TGTGCCAGCAGTCCCTCGACAGGGGGTTTCAATGAGCAGTTCTTC
few,TRBV12-3/TRBV12-4,TRBJ2-7,NA,CASSFSESLGNEQYF,TGTGCCAGCAGTTTTTCAGAGTCTCTAGGGAACGAGCAGTACTTC